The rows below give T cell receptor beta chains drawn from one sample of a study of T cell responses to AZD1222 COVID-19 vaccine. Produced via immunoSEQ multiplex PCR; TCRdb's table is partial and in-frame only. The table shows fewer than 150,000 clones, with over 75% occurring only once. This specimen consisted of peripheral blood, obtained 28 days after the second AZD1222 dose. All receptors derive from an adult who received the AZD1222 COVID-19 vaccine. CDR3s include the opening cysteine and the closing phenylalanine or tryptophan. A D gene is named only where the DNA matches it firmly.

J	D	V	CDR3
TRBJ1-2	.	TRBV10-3	CAISESVATHNYGYTF
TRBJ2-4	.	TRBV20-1	CSASSRNIQYF
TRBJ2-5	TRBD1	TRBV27	CASSSRGQGEHEAQYF
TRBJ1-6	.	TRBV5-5	CASSLLNSPLHF
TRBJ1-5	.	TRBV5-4	CASSAVPGGNQPQHF
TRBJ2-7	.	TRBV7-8	CASSSGNEQYF
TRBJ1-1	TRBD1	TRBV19	CASRGQGLNTEAFF
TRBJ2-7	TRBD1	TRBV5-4	CASRLPGQGVNEQYF
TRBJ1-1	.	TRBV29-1	CSVEKVLNTEAFF
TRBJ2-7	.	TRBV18	CASSPSGTHLGEQYF
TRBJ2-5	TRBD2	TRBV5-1	CASEAGGPGETQYF
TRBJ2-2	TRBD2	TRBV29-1	CSVVLGGWNTGELFF
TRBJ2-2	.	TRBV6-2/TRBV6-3	CASSYRRTNTGELFF
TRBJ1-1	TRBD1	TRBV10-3	CAISLTGTGGVTEAFF
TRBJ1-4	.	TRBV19	CASSPRGGEKLFF
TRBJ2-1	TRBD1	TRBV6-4	CASSQDRENNEQFF